The clone carrying this T cell receptor beta chain appeared a single time. The antigen is unknown. This entry belongs to a study of OX40 agonist ivuxolimab in advanced cancers. Study context: Averaging roughly 60 years in age, with a range of roughly 20 to 80, the cohort was more than 75% male.

Study conclusions and caveats: At 0.1 to 3.0 mg/kg, clonal expansion of CD4+ and CD8+ blood T cells had occurred by week 6. Partly responding patients at 0.1-3.0 mg/kg showed some of the smallest clonal expansion.

Using immunoSEQ multiplex PCR, the repertoire was profiled, and TCRdb retains in-frame clones only, with some absent. The sample lists about 140,000 clones, over 75% seen once, with approximately 0.99% in the top ten. The germline V gene has CDR1 MNHEY and CDR2 SVGAGI. CDR3 length equals 15 residues. The trim removed 5 bases at V and 1 base at J, leaving 5 bases unmatched. The clonotype was recovered from an adult with an advanced solid tumor such as melanoma, head and neck, liver or kidney cancer. The V call is TRBV6-5, the J call TRBJ1-1; 9 positions match TRBD1. The material sequenced was CD4+ or CD8+ T cells sorted from blood, taken in a trial of the OX40 agonist ivuxolimab. For the CDR3, the DNA is TGTGCCAGCAGTAAAACAGGGGGCCAGAACACTGAAGCTTTCTTT. This sequence encodes CASSKTGGQNTEAFF.